Given below is one T cell receptor beta chain in context. This CDR3 spans 15 amino acids. CDR1 is MNHEY, CDR2 SVGEGT, per germline. With V trimmed by 2 bases and J by 5 bases, 7 bases remained unmatched. These data belong to a study of blood T cell repertoires in COVID-19. Study-wide background: Acute-phase and convalescent COVID-19 samples originated in the United States, Italy and Spain. Sources were T cells, B-cell-depleted T cells, or PBMCs; the material itself was cDNA or gDNA.

Participants were aged about 18 to 95 years, lived in around 25 US areas, and enrolled virtually. Cohort placement rested on clinical history that participants reported themselves. Clones were sequenced by immunoSEQ multiplex PCR, and TCRdb holds only the in-frame ones, with some missing. The sample contains more than 200,000 clones, around nine tenths of which appear only once. Material for sequencing was PBMCs or T cells enriched from blood (not recorded which). The rearrangement joins TRBV6-2 or TRBV6-3 to TRBJ2-7; TRBD1 matches 9 bases. The sequence came from a woman under 40 with acute COVID-19. CDR3 bases: TGTGCCAGCAGTTACACTGTGGGGACAGGGAACGAGCAGTACTTC. As protein: CASSYTVGTGNEQYF.